The 15 T cell receptor beta chains below come from one sample, sequenced in a study of T cell responses to AZD1222 COVID-19 vaccine. Produced via immunoSEQ multiplex PCR; TCRdb's table is partial and in-frame only. This repertoire shows roughly 70,000 clones, around 90% found once; its top ten account for about 5%. Source: peripheral blood, taken 28 days after the second dose of the MenACWY control vaccine. These receptors were collected from an adult who received the MenACWY meningococcal vaccine as a control.

The V call is TRBV7-2, the J call TRBJ2-3; maybe TRBD1 (6 bases). The CDR3 is 14 residues long. Germline V gene sequence: CDR1 SGHTA, CDR2 FQGNSA. V was clipped by 5 bases and J by 4 bases, with 13 bases between them. The CDR3 DNA reads TGTGCCAGCAGCCTGGGCGCAGGGGCAGATACGCAGTATTTT. Translation gives CASSLGAGADTQYF.

The J gene is TRBJ2-2, the V gene TRBV3-1 (or the pseudogene TRBV3-2), with 7 positions matching TRBD1. The CDR3 extends over 13 amino acids. J was trimmed by 8 bases and V by 3 bases; bases with no gene match: 3. Germline V gives CDR1 LGHDT, CDR2 YNNKEL (reference sequence). CDR3 nucleotides: TGTGCCAGCAGCCAGACAGGGATGGGGGAGCTGTTTTTT. Amino acids: CASSQTGMGELFF.

This clone was seen once. V and J are TRBV2 and TRBJ1-5; 9 bases are shared with TRBD1. J was trimmed by 9 bases and V by 7 bases; bases with no gene match: 7. The CDR3 extends over 13 amino acids. CDR1 SNHLY and CDR2 FYNNEI come from the germline V gene. CDR3 nucleotides: TGTGCCAGCATCCGGGACAGGGATGGGCCCCAGCATTTT. This encodes CASIRDRDGPQHF.

This clone was seen a single time. The gene calls are TRBV3-1 (or the pseudogene TRBV3-2) and TRBJ2-3; no clear D gene. V was cut by 4 bases and J by 1 base, with 9 bases left in between. This CDR3 contains 14 residues. Germline-derived CDR1 and CDR2 are LGHDT and YNNKEL (reference sequence). Here the CDR3 reads CASSLGSGTDTQYF. The CDR3 DNA reads as TGTGCCAGCAGCCTGGGCAGCGGCACAGATACGCAGTATTTT.

The chain combines TRBV5-1 with TRBJ2-7; TRBD1 might be the D (5 bases). V was pared by 4 bases and J by 1 base, with 9 bases between. Looked up from germline, CDR1 is SGHRS and CDR2 is YFSETQ. The CDR3 has 13 residues. The CDR3 coding sequence is TGCGCCAGCAGCCGGGCAGGGTCCTACGAGCAGTACTTC. Amino acid sequence: CASSRAGSYEQYF.

The chain joins TRBV6-5 to TRBJ1-2; D remains unclear. The V gene's germline CDR1 is MNHEY and CDR2 SVGAGI. The CDR3 has 16 amino acids. V dropped 2 bases and J dropped 4 bases, with 17 bases sitting between them. The CDR3 sequence: CASSYADNLLPYGYTF. For the CDR3, the DNA is TGTGCCAGCAGTTACGCAGACAACTTGCTGCCCTATGGCTACACCTTC.

The chain carries TRBV19 and TRBJ2-1; no clear D. Looked up from germline, CDR1 is LNHDA and CDR2 is SQIVND (reference sequence). This CDR3 is built from 14 residues. With 2 bases removed from V and 10 bases from J, the gap between germline ends came to 15 bases. CDR3 DNA: TGTGCCAGTAGTATAACAGTAGGAGCCAGCGAGCAGTTCTTC. Encoded protein: CASSITVGASEQFF.

This chain joins TRBV10-3 and TRBJ2-3; D might be TRBD1 or TRBD2, each matching 6 bases. Germline CDR1 and CDR2: ENHRY and SYGVKD. This CDR3 is built from 15 residues. The V end lost 8 bases, the J end lost 7 bases, and 22 bases lay between the germline ends. In nucleotides, the CDR3 is TGTGCCATCTGCGAAGGTGCAGGAGGGGGGCATACGCAGTATTTT. Its translation: CAICEGAGGGHTQYF.

This rearrangement joins TRBV28 to TRBJ1-6, with D tentatively TRBD1 (6 bases). V was clipped by 9 bases and J by 9 bases, with 24 bases between them. The CDR3 runs 16 residues. Per the germline V gene, CDR1 is MDHEN and CDR2 is SYDVKM. The CDR3 spells CARKTVPSTGISPLHF. Written as DNA, the CDR3 is TGTGCCAGAAAGACCGTCCCCTCCACAGGGATTTCACCCCTCCACTTT.

The chain carries TRBV18 and TRBJ1-2; 8 nucleotides line up with TRBD1. There are 16 residues in the CDR3. Trimming removed 1 base from V and 6 bases from J; junction bases left unmatched: 10. Germline V gene lookup returns CDR1 KGHSH and CDR2 LQKENI. CDR3 loop: CASSPLGSGGSDGYTF. CDR3 in DNA: TGTGCCAGCTCACCACTGGGGTCAGGGGGCTCGGATGGCTACACCTTC.

The chain links TRBV28 to TRBJ2-3, with 8 bases matching TRBD2. The CDR3 consists of 19 residues. Trimming took 6 bases from V and 0 from J; bases not matched to a gene: 17. The V gene's germline CDR1 is MDHEN and CDR2 SYDVKM. For the CDR3, the DNA is TGTGCCAGCAGCCTGAGATGGGCTAGCGGGTCTCCTAGCACAGATACGCAGTATTTT. Translated, it gives CASSLRWASGSPSTDTQYF. Drawing the rest from reference TRBV28 and TRBJ2-3, the complete variable domain is DVKVTQSSRYLVKRTGEKVFLECVQDMDHENMFWYRQDPGLGLRLIYFSYDVKMKEKGDIPEGYSVSREKKERFSLILESASTNQTSMYLCASSLRWASGSPSTDTQYFGPGTRLTVL.

This clone has a handful of counts. The chain combines TRBV28 with TRBJ1-4, with D perhaps TRBD1 (5 bases). This CDR3 region has 17 residues. Trimming pared 5 bases from V and 8 bases from J, leaving 24 bases between. Per germline, CDR1 MDHEN and CDR2 SYDVKM. DNA of the CDR3: TGTGCCAGCAGTCCCCTGTACCCAGGGACCGATCGGGAAAAACTGTTTTTT. This sequence encodes CASSPLYPGTDREKLFF.

The chain carries TRBV28 and TRBJ2-5, with 9 bases lining up with TRBD1. Germline CDR1 and CDR2: MDHEN and SYDVKM. CDR3 length: 15 amino acids. Trimming took 8 bases from V and 2 from J; bases not matched to a gene: 9. The CDR3 sequence: CASVEPGTGQETQYF. CDR3 coding DNA: TGTGCCAGCGTGGAGCCGGGGACAGGGCAAGAGACCCAGTACTTC. Full variable domain (missing parts from reference TRBV28 and TRBJ2-5): DVKVTQSSRYLVKRTGEKVFLECVQDMDHENMFWYRQDPGLGLRLIYFSYDVKMKEKGDIPEGYSVSREKKERFSLILESASTNQTSMYLCASVEPGTGQETQYFGPGTRLLVL.

This rearrangement joins TRBV4-3 to TRBJ1-5; perhaps TRBD1 as D (5 bases). Between the trimmed V and J ends, which lost 0 bases and 6 bases, there was a span of 9 bases. The CDR3 totals 14 residues. Germline-derived CDR1 and CDR2 are LGHNA and YSLEER. CDR3 protein: CASSQESRVQPQHF. In DNA, the CDR3 is TGCGCCAGCAGCCAAGAATCCAGGGTTCAGCCCCAGCATTTT.

This clone counts as medium-sized. The CDR3 protein is CASSLLPDTEAFF. The CDR3 region has the DNA TGTGCCAGCAGCTTGCTGCCAGACACTGAAGCTTTCTTT. V is TRBV11-3 and J is TRBJ1-1; no firm D call. Germline assignment: CDR1 SGHNT and CDR2 YENEEA. The CDR3 loop spans 13 amino acids. V was clipped by 3 bases and J by 3 bases, with 8 bases between them. The full variable domain, its missing parts supplied by reference TRBV11-3 and TRBJ1-1, is EAGVVQSPRYKIIEKKQPVAFWCNPISGHNTLYWYLQNLGQGPELLIRYENEEAVDDSQLPKDRFSAERLKGVDSTLKIQPAELGDSAVYLCASSLLPDTEAFFGQGTRLTVV.